The clone carrying this T cell receptor (beta chain) showed up many times. As yet, its antigen is unknown. This entry belongs to a study of blood T cells in healthy people across ages. Findings of the study overall: In the absence of known donor CMV status, changes in expanded clonotypes were possibly confounded.

Trimming left V 6 bases short and J 3 bases short, with 9 bases between. This CDR3 region has 12 residues. Through a sample-barcoded 5' primer and a J-beta primer mix, a second PCR was run for about 6 to 11 cycles. MiXCR, applied by TCRdb to the 5' RACE reads, yields one record per CDR3 protein. The sample yields about 1.5 million distinct CDR3 sequences, about 42% seen once. The specimen was blood. This clonotype originated in a woman in her late teens or twenties in good health. The V gene is TRBV12-3 or TRBV12-4, the J gene TRBJ2-7; no clear D gene. CDR3 bases: TGTGCCAGCAGCACCGACTTCTACGAGCAGTACTTC. Protein sequence: CASSTDFYEQYF.